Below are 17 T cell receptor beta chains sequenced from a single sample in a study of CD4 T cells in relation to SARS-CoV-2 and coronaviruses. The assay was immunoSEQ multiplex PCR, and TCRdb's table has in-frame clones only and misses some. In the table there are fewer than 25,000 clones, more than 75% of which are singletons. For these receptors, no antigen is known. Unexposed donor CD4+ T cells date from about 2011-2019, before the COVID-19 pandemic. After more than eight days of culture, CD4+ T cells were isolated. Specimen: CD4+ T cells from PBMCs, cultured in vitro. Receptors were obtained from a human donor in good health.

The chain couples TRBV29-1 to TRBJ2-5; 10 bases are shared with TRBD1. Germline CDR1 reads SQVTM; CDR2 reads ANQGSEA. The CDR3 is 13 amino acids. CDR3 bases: TGCAGTGCAGACAGGGGGCCGTCGCAGACCCAGTACTTC. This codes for CSADRGPSQTQYF.

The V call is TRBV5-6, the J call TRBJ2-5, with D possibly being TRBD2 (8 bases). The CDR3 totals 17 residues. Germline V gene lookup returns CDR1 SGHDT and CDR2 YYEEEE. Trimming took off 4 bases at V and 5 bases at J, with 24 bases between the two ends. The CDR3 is CASSPRGAGGIWETQYF. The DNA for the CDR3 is TGTGCCAGCAGCCCCAGGGGGGCGGGGGGAATCTGGGAGACCCAGTACTTC.

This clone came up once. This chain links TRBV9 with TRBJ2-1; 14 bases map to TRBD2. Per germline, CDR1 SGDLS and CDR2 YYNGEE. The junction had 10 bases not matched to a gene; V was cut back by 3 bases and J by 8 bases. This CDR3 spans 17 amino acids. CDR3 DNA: TGTGCCAGCAGCGCTTCTCGACTAGCGGGGGGGGGTGATGAGCAGTTCTTC. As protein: CASSASRLAGGGDEQFF.

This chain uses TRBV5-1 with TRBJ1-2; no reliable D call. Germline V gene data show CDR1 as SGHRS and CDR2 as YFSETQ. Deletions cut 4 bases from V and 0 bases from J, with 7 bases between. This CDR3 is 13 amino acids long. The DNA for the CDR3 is TGCGCCAGCAGCCTCGGGACTAACTATGGCTACACCTTC. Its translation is CASSLGTNYGYTF.

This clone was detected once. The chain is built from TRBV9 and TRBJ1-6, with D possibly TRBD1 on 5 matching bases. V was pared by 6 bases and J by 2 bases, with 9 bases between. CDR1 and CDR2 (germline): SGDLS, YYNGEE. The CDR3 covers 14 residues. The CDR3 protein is CASMPGPYNSPLHF. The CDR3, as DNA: TGTGCCAGCATGCCGGGACCCTATAATTCACCCCTCCACTTT.

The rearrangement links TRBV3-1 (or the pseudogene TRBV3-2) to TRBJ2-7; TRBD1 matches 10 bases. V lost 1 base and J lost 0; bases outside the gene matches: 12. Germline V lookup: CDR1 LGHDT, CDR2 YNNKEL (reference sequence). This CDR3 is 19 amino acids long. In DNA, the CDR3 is TGTGCCAGCAGCCAAGGGGACAGGGGCCAATCCGCCGTCTCCTACGAGCAGTACTTC. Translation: CASSQGDRGQSAVSYEQYF.

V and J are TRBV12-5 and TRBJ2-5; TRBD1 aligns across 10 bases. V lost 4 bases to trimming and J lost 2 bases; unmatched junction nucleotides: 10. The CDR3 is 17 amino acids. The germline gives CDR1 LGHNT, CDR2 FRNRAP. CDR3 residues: CASGSPPRQGAQETQYF. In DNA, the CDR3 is TGTGCTAGTGGTTCACCACCTAGACAGGGGGCTCAAGAGACCCAGTACTTC.

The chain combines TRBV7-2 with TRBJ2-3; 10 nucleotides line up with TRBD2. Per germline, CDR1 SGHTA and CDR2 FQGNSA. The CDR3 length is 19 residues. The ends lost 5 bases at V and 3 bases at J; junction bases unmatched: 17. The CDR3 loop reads CASSPQISAASGSTDTQYF. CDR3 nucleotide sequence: TGTGCCAGCAGCCCGCAAATCTCCGCCGCTAGCGGGAGTACAGATACGCAGTATTTT.

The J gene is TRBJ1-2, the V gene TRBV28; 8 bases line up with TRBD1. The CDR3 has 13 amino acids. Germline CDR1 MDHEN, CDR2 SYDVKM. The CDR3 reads CAVDREVNYGYTF. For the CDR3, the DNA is TGTGCTGTGGACAGGGAGGTAAACTATGGCTACACCTTC.

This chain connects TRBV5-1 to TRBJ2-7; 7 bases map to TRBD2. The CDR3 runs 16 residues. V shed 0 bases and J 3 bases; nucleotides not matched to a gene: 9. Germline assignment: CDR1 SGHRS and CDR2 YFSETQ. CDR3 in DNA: TGCGCCAGCAGCTTGGGCTCGAGCGGGGTTAACTACGAGCAGTACTTC. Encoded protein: CASSLGSSGVNYEQYF. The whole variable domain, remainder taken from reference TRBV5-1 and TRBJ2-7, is KAGVTQTPRYLIKTRGQQVTLSCSPISGHRSVSWYQQTPGQGLQFLFEYFSETQRNKGNFPGRFSGRQFSNSRSEMNVSTLELGDSALYLCASSLGSSGVNYEQYFGPGTRLTVT.

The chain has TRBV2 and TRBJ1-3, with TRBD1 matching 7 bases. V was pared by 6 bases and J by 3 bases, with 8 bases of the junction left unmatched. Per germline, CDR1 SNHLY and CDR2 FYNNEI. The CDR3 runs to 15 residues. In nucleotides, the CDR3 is TGTGCCAGCAGAGAGCGACAGGGAAGTGGAAACACCATATATTTT. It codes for CASRERQGSGNTIYF.

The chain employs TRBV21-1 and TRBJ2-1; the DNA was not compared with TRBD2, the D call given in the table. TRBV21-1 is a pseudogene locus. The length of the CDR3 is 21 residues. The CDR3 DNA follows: TGTGCCAGCAGCAAAGACCGGCTAGCGGGGGGGCCGTCCGAACCTACCAATGAGCAGTTCTTC. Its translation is CASSKDRLAGGPSEPTNEQFF.

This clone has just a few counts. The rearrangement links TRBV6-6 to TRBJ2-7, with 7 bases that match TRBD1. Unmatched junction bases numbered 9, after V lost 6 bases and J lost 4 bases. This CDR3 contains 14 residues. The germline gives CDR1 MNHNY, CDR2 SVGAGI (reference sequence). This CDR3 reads CASRPPIQGYEQYF. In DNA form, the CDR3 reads TGTGCCAGCAGACCTCCAATACAGGGGTACGAGCAGTACTTC.

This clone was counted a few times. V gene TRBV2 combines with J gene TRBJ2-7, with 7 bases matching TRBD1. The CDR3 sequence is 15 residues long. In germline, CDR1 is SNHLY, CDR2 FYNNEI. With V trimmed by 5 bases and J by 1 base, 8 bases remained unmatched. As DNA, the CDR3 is TGTGCCAGCAGTCTAGACAGGGTGATTTCCTACGAGCAGTACTTC. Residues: CASSLDRVISYEQYF.

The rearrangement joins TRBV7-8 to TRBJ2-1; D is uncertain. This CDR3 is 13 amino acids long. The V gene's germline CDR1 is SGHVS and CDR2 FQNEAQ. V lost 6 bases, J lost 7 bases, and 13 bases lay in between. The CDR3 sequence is CASSTGPRNEQFF. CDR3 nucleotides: TGTGCCAGCAGTACCGGCCCGCGGAATGAGCAGTTCTTC.

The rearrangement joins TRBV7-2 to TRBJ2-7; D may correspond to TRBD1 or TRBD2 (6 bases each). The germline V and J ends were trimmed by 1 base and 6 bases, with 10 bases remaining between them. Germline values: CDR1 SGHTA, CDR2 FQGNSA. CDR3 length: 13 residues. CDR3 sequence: CASSLGRGSEQYF. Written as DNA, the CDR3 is TGTGCCAGCAGCTTAGGGAGGGGGAGCGAGCAGTACTTC.

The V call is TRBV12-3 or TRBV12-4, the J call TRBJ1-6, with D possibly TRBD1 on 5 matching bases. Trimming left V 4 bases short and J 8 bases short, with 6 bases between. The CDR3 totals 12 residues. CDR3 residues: CASSWGDSPLHF. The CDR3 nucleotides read TGTGCCAGCAGTTGGGGGGATTCACCCCTCCACTTT.